The 16 T cell receptor beta chains given below trace back to one sample, sequenced in a study of blood T cell repertoires in COVID-19. Assay used: immunoSEQ multiplex PCR; TCRdb lists only in-frame clones, some missing. Of about 180,000 clones listed, about 80% are singletons. Sequenced material: peripheral blood. The receptors were gathered from a human donor in a cohort sampled during active COVID-19.

The chain couples TRBV5-4 to TRBJ2-2; D remains unclear. CDR3 length: 13 amino acids. Per the germline V gene, CDR1 is SGHNT and CDR2 is YYREEE (reference sequence). Trimming removed 10 bases from V and 1 base from J, with 11 bases in between. In DNA form, the CDR3 reads TGTGCCGGGTCGGGTGTGAACACCGGGGAGCTGTTTTTT. Its translation: CAGSGVNTGELFF.

This rearrangement joins TRBV2 to TRBJ1-4; D is unclear. V was shortened by 7 bases and J by 6 bases, with 12 bases between the two germline ends. The CDR3 contains 13 residues. The germline gives CDR1 SNHLY, CDR2 FYNNEI. The CDR3 is CASIEYRYEKLFF. CDR3 bases: TGTGCCAGCATAGAATATCGGTATGAAAAACTGTTTTTT.

This chain connects TRBV4-1 to TRBJ2-6, with a possible D match to TRBD2 (5 bases). The CDR3 is 15 residues long. Trimming shortened V by 4 bases and J by 1 base, and 8 bases separated the two germline ends. CDR1 is MGHRA, CDR2 YSYEKL, per germline. CDR3 protein: CASSLGLSGANVLTF. In DNA form, the CDR3 reads TGCGCCAGCAGCCTTGGACTGTCTGGGGCCAACGTCCTGACTTTC.

This rearrangement joins TRBV7-9 to TRBJ1-2; maybe TRBD1 (5 bases). Trimming took 1 base from V and 8 from J, leaving 11 bases between them. Germline values: CDR1 SEHNR, CDR2 FQNEAQ (reference sequence). The CDR3 runs 13 residues. The chain's CDR3 is CASSLVLRGGYTF. The DNA for the CDR3 is TGTGCCAGCAGCTTAGTATTAAGGGGAGGCTACACCTTC.

The chain carries TRBV18 and TRBJ1-6, with a weak D call TRBD1 (6 bases). V was cut by 3 bases and J by 6 bases, with 12 bases left in between. CDR3 size: 15 residues. Per the germline V gene, CDR1 is KGHSH and CDR2 is LQKENI. The CDR3 protein is CASSPYGTLNSPLHF. The CDR3 DNA sequence: TGTGCCAGCTCACCGTACGGGACACTTAATTCACCCCTCCACTTT.

The gene calls are TRBV19 and TRBJ1-5; D might be TRBD1 (6 bases). V was cut by 6 bases and J by 2 bases, with 11 bases left in between. The germline gives CDR1 LNHDA, CDR2 SQIVND (reference sequence). The CDR3 is 14 residues long. The CDR3 DNA sequence: TGTGCCAGTAGCCCCAGGGGTGGCAATCAGCCCCAGCATTTT. It encodes CASSPRGGNQPQHF.

The chain recombines TRBV18 with TRBJ2-7, with D tentatively TRBD2 (6 bases). V was pared by 3 bases and J by 4 bases, with 19 bases between. Germline CDR1 reads KGHSH; CDR2 reads LQKENI. The CDR3 sequence is 16 residues long. Written as DNA, the CDR3 is TGTGCCAGCTCACCCCTCGGGGAGAGGAGGGAGTACGAGCAGTACTTC. This gives the protein CASSPLGERREYEQYF.

The chain carries TRBV5-4 and TRBJ2-1, with TRBD1 identical over 10 bases. Germline V lookup: CDR1 SGHNT, CDR2 YYREEE (reference sequence). The CDR3 has 16 residues. The V and J ends lost 4 bases and 6 bases, in that order; junction bases with no gene match: 10. This CDR3 is CASSVTGTGDLNEQFF. The DNA of the CDR3 is TGTGCCAGCAGCGTTACCGGGACAGGGGATCTCAATGAGCAGTTCTTC.

The V gene is TRBV24-1, the J gene TRBJ2-7; 10 bases fit TRBD2. This CDR3 contains 15 residues. From germline, CDR1 is KGHDR and CDR2 SFDVKD. V shed 3 bases and J 5 bases; nucleotides not matched to a gene: 6. CDR3 nucleotide sequence: TGTGCCACCAGTGATCCTAGCGGGGGATCGGACGAGCAGTACTTC. Protein sequence: CATSDPSGGSDEQYF.

V usage is TRBV6-6 and J usage is TRBJ2-3; D uncertain. Trimming took 4 bases from V and 0 from J, leaving 5 bases between them. CDR1 MNHNY and CDR2 SVGAGI come from the germline V gene (reference sequence). The CDR3 totals 13 residues. CDR3 nucleotide sequence: TGTGCCAGCAGTTCCCTGAGCACAGATACGCAGTATTTT. Protein product: CASSSLSTDTQYF.

In this sample, this clone turned up once. V gene TRBV6-1 combines with J gene TRBJ2-2; TRBD2 aligns across 13 bases. The CDR3 is made up of 17 amino acids. V lost 5 bases to trimming and J lost 0 bases; unmatched junction nucleotides: 3. Per germline, CDR1 MNHNS and CDR2 SASEGT. CDR3 nucleotide sequence: TGTGCCAGCAGTAAAGGGACTAGCGGGACGAACACCGGGGAGCTGTTTTTT. It specifies CASSKGTSGTNTGELFF.

V usage is TRBV6-5 and J usage is TRBJ1-3, with a weak D call TRBD1 (5 bases). CDR1 and CDR2 from the germline V gene are MNHEY and SVGAGI. Trimming pared 6 bases from V and 4 bases from J, leaving 7 bases between. CDR3 length: 12 amino acids. The CDR3 DNA reads TGTGCCAGCAGGGGGCAAGGAAACACCATATATTTT. Its translation: CASRGQGNTIYF.

This rearrangement joins TRBV7-8 to TRBJ2-7, with TRBD2 matching 7 bases. The germline V gene has CDR1 SGHVS and CDR2 FQNEAQ. This CDR3 is built from 14 residues. The V and J ends lost 5 bases and 2 bases, in that order; junction bases with no gene match: 6. CDR3 in amino acids: CASSQGLAAYEQYF. The CDR3 region has the DNA TGTGCCAGCAGCCAAGGCCTAGCGGCCTACGAGCAGTACTTC.

The rearrangement joins TRBV5-1 to TRBJ1-1, with D possibly TRBD1 on 5 matching bases. CDR1 is SGHRS, CDR2 YFSETQ, per germline. The germline V and J ends were trimmed by 4 bases and 3 bases, with 16 bases remaining between them. This CDR3 is 15 amino acids long. The DNA of the CDR3 is TGCGCCAGCAGCGACCCCGGGGGTGGGTACACTGAAGCTTTCTTT. Protein sequence: CASSDPGGGYTEAFF.

The V gene is TRBV3-1 (or the pseudogene TRBV3-2), the J gene TRBJ1-1, with 7 bases aligning to TRBD1. Germline CDR1 is LGHDT and CDR2 is YNNKEL (reference sequence). CDR3 length: 14 amino acids. Trimming cost V 3 bases and J 1 base; bases outside gene matches: 2. The CDR3 here is CASSHWDRNTEAFF. The CDR3 bases are TGTGCCAGCAGCCATTGGGACAGGAACACTGAAGCTTTCTTT.

The chain is built from TRBV5-1 and TRBJ2-1; TRBD2 agrees at 8 bases. Germline V CDR1 and CDR2: SGHRS, YFSETQ. The junction had 15 bases not matched to a gene; V was cut back by 4 bases and J by 9 bases. This CDR3 is 16 amino acids long. The CDR3 DNA follows: TGCGCCAGCAGCGTGAACACCGGGACTAGTCTTTCTGAGCAGTTCTTC. Amino acid sequence: CASSVNTGTSLSEQFF.